These 27 T cell receptor beta chains were all obtained from the same sample, sequenced in a study of shared clonotypes between healthy human individuals (dated by TCRdb to the early 2020s). Receptors were amplified or captured by the immunoSEQ multiplex PCR assay. TCRdb provides this immuneACCESS table in a form limited to in-frame rearrangements. Some clones are lacking; in checked studies, under half of them reflect an unresolved V gene, and why the rest are absent is not known. The sample table lists around 1 million clones, around three quarters of them with a count of one. Of the sample, roughly 1.5% falls within the top ten clones. The sample consisted of memory CD4+ T cells sorted from blood. In the paper's terms, the cell subset or site label means: CD45RA-negative fraction. The source is a man aged 18 to 29 in good health.

The chain uses TRBV7-9 and TRBJ2-3; D unresolved. This CDR3 spans 18 amino acids. Trimming stripped 1 base from V and 2 bases from J, with 19 bases between. The germline V gene encodes CDR1 SEHNR and CDR2 FQNEAQ (reference sequence). The CDR3 sequence: CASSLGSSKGGPTDTQYF. CDR3 DNA sequence: TGTGCCAGCAGCTTAGGATCCAGCAAGGGTGGGCCCACAGATACGCAGTATTTT.

CDR3 sequence (DNA): TGTGCCAGCGTTGGACAGGAGATAACTAATGAAAAACTGTTTTTT. Translation: CASVGQEITNEKLFF. The chain combines TRBV6-5 with TRBJ1-4; TRBD1 matches 7 bases. The CDR3 runs to 15 residues. V shed 8 bases, J shed 1 base, and the junction held 7 bases outside the gene matches. Germline-derived CDR1 and CDR2 are MNHEY and SVGAGI.

The J gene is TRBJ2-7, the V gene TRBV7-2; TRBD1 matches at 8 bases. Germline V lookup: CDR1 SGHTA, CDR2 FQGNSA. V lost 2 bases and J lost 3; bases outside the gene matches: 12. The CDR3 is 17 amino acids. The CDR3 DNA sequence: TGTGCCAGCAGCTTACCTAAAGGGACAGGACTAAGCTACGAGCAGTACTTC. Encoded protein: CASSLPKGTGLSYEQYF.

Remarks on this clone: This sample also contains other DNA sequences that code for the same CDR3. This sequence joins TRBV12-5 and TRBJ1-5; D is uncertain. The V gene lost 4 bases and the J gene lost 3 bases, with 1 base spanning the gap. CDR3 size: 11 residues. CDR1 is LGHNT and CDR2 is FRNRAP in the germline V gene. CDR3 in amino acids: CASGSNQPQHF. In DNA, the CDR3 is TGTGCTAGTGGTTCCAATCAGCCCCAGCATTTT.

This chain connects TRBV2 to TRBJ2-3; D not resolved. The germline gives CDR1 SNHLY, CDR2 FYNNEI. Trimming took 1 base from V and 2 from J, leaving 7 bases between them. The CDR3 sequence is 14 residues long. CDR3 bases: TGTGCCAGCAGTGAAGTCACATACACAGATACGCAGTATTTT. Translated: CASSEVTYTDTQYF.

This clone was recorded only once. This chain uses TRBV15 with TRBJ1-2; D ambiguous. This CDR3 has 14 residues. Germline CDR1 and CDR2: LNHNV and YYDKDF (reference sequence). Between the trimmed V and J ends, which lost 0 bases and 6 bases, there was a span of 11 bases. The CDR3 sequence is CATSRDLAVDGYTF. Written as DNA, the CDR3 is TGTGCCACCAGCAGAGATTTGGCGGTGGATGGCTACACCTTC.

Points on this clone: This may come from a read error, since a much larger clone is one base off. The same CDR3 is also encoded by other DNA sequences in this sample. V gene TRBV29-1 combines with J gene TRBJ2-3; unclear D gene. Trimming shortened V by 1 base and J by 0 bases, and 5 bases separated the two germline ends. The length of the CDR3 is 13 residues. The germline V gene encodes CDR1 SQVTM and CDR2 ANQGSEA. The CDR3 DNA is TGCAGCGTTGAAGGTCGTAGCACAGATACGCAGTATTTT. Its protein is CSVEGRSTDTQYF.

V and J are TRBV19 and TRBJ1-2; 7 nucleotides agree with TRBD1. Germline CDR1 and CDR2: LNHDA and SQIVND (reference sequence). Trimming removed 4 bases from V and 7 bases from J; junction bases left unmatched: 9. The CDR3 loop spans 14 amino acids. The CDR3 region is CASSKPGQTVGYTF. Here the CDR3 DNA reads TGTGCCAGTAGTAAACCGGGACAGACGGTTGGCTACACCTTC.

The chain joins TRBV6-5 to TRBJ1-2, with D uncertain. The germline V gene has CDR1 MNHEY and CDR2 SVGAGI. V shed 6 bases and J shed 5 bases, with 13 bases lying between them. The CDR3 loop spans 13 amino acids. CDR3 sequence: CASSPPGDYGYTF. In nucleotides, the CDR3 is TGTGCCAGCAGCCCCCCCGGGGATTATGGCTACACCTTC.

DNA for the CDR3: TGTGCCACCACCAACCGTGGCGGGCAAGAGACCCAGTACTTC. Residues: CATTNRGGQETQYF. V usage is TRBV10-3 and J usage is TRBJ2-5; D may be TRBD2 (5 bases). Deletions cut 10 bases from V and 2 bases from J, with 17 bases between. CDR3 size: 14 residues. Germline assignment: CDR1 ENHRY and CDR2 SYGVKD.

Details on this clone: With a much larger clone just one base away, this may be a read error. Other DNA sequences in this specimen translate into the identical CDR3. The DNA of the CDR3 is TGCGCCAGCAGTAGCTCCTACGAGCAGTACTTC. Translating gives CASSSSYEQYF. V is TRBV10-2 and J is TRBJ2-7; D gene ambiguous. V lost 5 bases, J lost 0 bases, and 2 bases lay in between. The CDR3 consists of 11 residues. Germline-derived CDR1 and CDR2 are WSHSY and SAAADI.

The V and J genes are TRBV6-1 and TRBJ2-7; 7 nucleotides match TRBD2. This CDR3 spans 14 amino acids. After removal of 7 bases from V and 7 bases from J, the junction contained 13 bases not matched to a gene. Germline V gives CDR1 MNHNS, CDR2 SASEGT. The CDR3 is CASKAQGGFGEQYF. For the CDR3, the DNA is TGTGCCAGCAAGGCCCAGGGAGGGTTTGGGGAGCAGTACTTC.

The gene calls are TRBV5-4 and TRBJ2-7, with TRBD2 matching 7 bases. Germline lookup yields CDR1 SGHNT and CDR2 YYREEE (reference sequence). CDR3 length equals 14 residues. The V gene end was trimmed by 3 bases and the J gene end by 0 bases; junction bases not matched to a gene: 3. The CDR3 reads CASSSGGRSYEQYF. The CDR3 DNA reads as TGTGCCAGCAGCTCGGGAGGCCGCTCCTACGAGCAGTACTTC.

The gene calls are TRBV6-1 and TRBJ2-5; D may be TRBD2 (6 bases). Germline values: CDR1 MNHNS, CDR2 SASEGT. With 7 bases removed from V and 5 bases from J, the gap between germline ends came to 11 bases. The CDR3 totals 12 residues. For the CDR3, the DNA is TGTGCCAGCACGGGCGGGATGGAGACCCAGTACTTC. Translation: CASTGGMETQYF.

The chain employs TRBV4-3 and TRBJ2-1, with 10 bases lining up with TRBD2. CDR1 LGHNA and CDR2 YSLEER come from the germline V gene. The CDR3 totals 14 residues. J lost 14 bases, V lost 0 bases, and 7 bases had no gene match. CDR3 in amino acids: CASSQDLASGSKFF. Here the CDR3 DNA reads TGCGCCAGCAGCCAAGATCTGGCTAGCGGGAGTAAGTTCTTC.

The chain couples TRBV7-2 to TRBJ2-7, with D possibly being TRBD1 (6 bases). Trimming shortened V by 1 base and J by 6 bases, and 16 bases separated the two germline ends. CDR1 SGHTA and CDR2 FQGNSA come from the germline V gene. This CDR3 has 15 residues. The CDR3 nucleotides are TGTGCCAGCAGCTTAGGGGGCCCACAGGGTGGCGAGCAGTACTTC. This translates into CASSLGGPQGGEQYF.

This chain connects TRBV6-4 to TRBJ1-3; D unclear. The CDR3 length is 18 residues. Trimming removed 2 bases at V and 2 bases at J, with 19 bases between. Germline assignment: CDR1 MRHNA and CDR2 SNTAGT. The CDR3 coding sequence is TGTGCCAGCAGTGACCCGGCTAAGGCAGGATCAACTGGAAACACCATATATTTT. This sequence encodes CASSDPAKAGSTGNTIYF.

The V call is TRBV19, the J call TRBJ1-5; no definite D call. V gave up 7 bases and J gave up 3 bases, with 16 bases separating them. This CDR3 spans 15 amino acids. Germline V gene sequence: CDR1 LNHDA, CDR2 SQIVND (reference sequence). The CDR3 DNA sequence: TGTGCCAGTAAACTCTCCGGGCCCGTCAATCAGCCCCAGCATTTT. Translating it yields CASKLSGPVNQPQHF.

The J gene is TRBJ2-1, the V gene TRBV11-3; D remains ambiguous. Germline CDR1 SGHNT, CDR2 YENEEA. CDR3 length: 15 residues. Trimming removed 1 base at V and 7 bases at J, with 14 bases between. The CDR3 spells CASSLVETSWNEQFF. The CDR3 DNA reads as TGTGCCAGCAGCTTAGTTGAGACTTCCTGGAATGAGCAGTTCTTC.

DNA for the CDR3: TGCGCCAGCAGTCTGGATCATAATTCACCCCTCCACTTT. Protein product: CASSLDHNSPLHF. The genes are TRBV10-1 and TRBJ1-6, with no clear D. Trimming stripped 5 bases from V and 5 bases from J, with 7 bases between. This CDR3 has 13 residues. Germline V gene lookup returns CDR1 WNHNN and CDR2 SYGVQD (reference sequence).

The gene calls are TRBV28 and TRBJ1-2; TRBD1 matches at 8 bases. CDR3 size: 13 residues. V lost 5 bases, J lost 8 bases, and 7 bases stayed unmatched. Germline V CDR1 and CDR2: MDHEN, SYDVKM. The CDR3 DNA reads TGTGCCAGCAGTCCCAGGACAGGGCGGGGCTACACCTTC. Amino acid sequence: CASSPRTGRGYTF.

In DNA form, the CDR3 reads TGTGCCAGTAGTATAAGTTCACAGCTAGCCAAAAACATTCAGTACTTC. Protein sequence: CASSISSQLAKNIQYF. The J gene is TRBJ2-4, the V gene TRBV19; D is ambiguous. CDR3 length: 16 amino acids. CDR1 LNHDA and CDR2 SQIVND come from the germline V gene (reference sequence). Trimming took 2 bases from V and 0 from J, leaving 11 bases between them. Variable domain in full (rest from reference TRBV19 and TRBJ2-4): DGGITQSPKYLFRKEGQNVTLSCEQNLNHDAMYWYRQDPGQGLRLIYYSQIVNDFQKGDIAEGYSVSREKKESFPLTVTSAQKNPTAFYLCASSISSQLAKNIQYFGAGTRLSVL.

This clone was observed a handful of times. The rearrangement joins TRBV28 to TRBJ1-5; D is uncertain. This CDR3 region has 15 residues. From germline, CDR1 is MDHEN and CDR2 SYDVKM. Trimming left V 6 bases short and J 2 bases short, with 14 bases between. CDR3 bases: TGTGCCAGCAGCCAATCAGGTATGCGCAATCAGCCCCAGCATTTT. Encoded protein: CASSQSGMRNQPQHF.

The chain employs TRBV30 and TRBJ2-3, with unresolved D. This CDR3 has 13 amino acids. The germline gives CDR1 GTSNPN, CDR2 SVGIG (reference sequence). Trimming cost V 1 base and J 1 base, with 6 bases left between them. CDR3 in amino acids: CAWSDSGTDTQYF. The CDR3 DNA sequence: TGTGCCTGGAGTGATTCCGGCACAGATACGCAGTATTTT. The variable domain in full, with the rest retrieved from reference TRBV30 and TRBJ2-3, is SQTIHQWPATLVQPVGSPLSLECTVEGTSNPNLYWYRQAAGRGLQLLFYSVGIGQISSEVPQNLSASRPQDRQFILSSKKLLLSDSGFYLCAWSDSGTDTQYFGPGTRLTVL.

As concerns this clone: A far larger clone lies a single base away; this is likely a read error. The chain carries TRBV28 and TRBJ2-3; 12 bases map to TRBD2. After removal of 2 bases from V and 4 bases from J, the junction contained 4 bases not matched to a gene. Germline lookup yields CDR1 MDHEN and CDR2 SYDVKM. The CDR3 totals 16 residues. The CDR3 reads CASSLLAGGPADTQYF. As DNA, the CDR3 is TGTGCCAGCAGTTTACTAGCGGGGGGGCCGGCAGATACGCAGTATTTT.

The chain employs TRBV28 and TRBJ2-5; 13 nucleotides agree with TRBD2. Germline CDR1 and CDR2: MDHEN and SYDVKM. The trim removed 7 bases at V and 5 bases at J, leaving 10 bases unmatched. CDR3 size: 16 residues. CDR3 nucleotide sequence: TGTGCCAGCACAACTAGCGGGGGGGCGTCTTGGGAGACCCAGTACTTC. Translation: CASTTSGGASWETQYF.

This chain uses TRBV6-5 with TRBJ2-4, with D possibly being TRBD2 (5 bases). V gave up 6 bases and J gave up 0 bases, with 12 bases separating them. Germline loops: CDR1 MNHEY, CDR2 SVGAGI. The length of the CDR3 is 15 residues. The CDR3 DNA follows: TGTGCCAGCAGGGGGAGCAGTTTAGCCAAAAACATTCAGTACTTC. It is translated as CASRGSSLAKNIQYF.